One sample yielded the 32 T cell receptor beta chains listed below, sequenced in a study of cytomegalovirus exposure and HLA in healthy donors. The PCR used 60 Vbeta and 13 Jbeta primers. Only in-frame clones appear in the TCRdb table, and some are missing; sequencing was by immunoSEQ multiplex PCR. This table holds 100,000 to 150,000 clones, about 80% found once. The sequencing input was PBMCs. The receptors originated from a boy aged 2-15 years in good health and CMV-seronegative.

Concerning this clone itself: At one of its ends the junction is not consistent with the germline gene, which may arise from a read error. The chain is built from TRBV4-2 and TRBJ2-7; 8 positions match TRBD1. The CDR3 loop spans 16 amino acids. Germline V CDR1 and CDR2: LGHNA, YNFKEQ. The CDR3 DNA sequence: TGTGCCAGCAGCCAGAGGACAGGGCCGGTGGACTACGAGCAGCACTTC. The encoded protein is CASSQRTGPVDYEQHF.

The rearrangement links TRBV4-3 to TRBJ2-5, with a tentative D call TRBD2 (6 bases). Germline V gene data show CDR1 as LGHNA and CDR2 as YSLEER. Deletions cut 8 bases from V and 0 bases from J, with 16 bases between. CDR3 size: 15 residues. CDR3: CASSPGSGYQETQYF. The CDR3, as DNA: TGCGCCAGCTCCCCCGGTAGCGGATACCAAGAGACCCAGTACTTC.

The CDR3 sequence: CASRPGRSNQPQHF. In nucleotides, the CDR3 is TGTGCCAGCAGGCCCGGGAGGTCGAATCAGCCCCAGCATTTT. The V and J genes are TRBV2 and TRBJ1-5; D remains unclear. Germline V gene sequence: CDR1 SNHLY, CDR2 FYNNEI. This CDR3 has 14 residues. Trimming removed 6 bases from V and 4 bases from J, with 13 bases in between.

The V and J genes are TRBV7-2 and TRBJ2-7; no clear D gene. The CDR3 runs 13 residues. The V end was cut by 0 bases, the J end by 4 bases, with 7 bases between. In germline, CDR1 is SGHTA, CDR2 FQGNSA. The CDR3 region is CASSLALGYEQYF. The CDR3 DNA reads TGTGCCAGCAGCTTAGCGCTAGGATACGAGCAGTACTTC. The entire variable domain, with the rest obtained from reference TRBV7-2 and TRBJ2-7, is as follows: GAGVSQSPSNKVTEKGKDVELRCDPISGHTALYWYRQSLGQGLEFLIYFQGNSAPDKSGLPSDRFSAERTGGSVSTLTIQRTQQEDSAVYLCASSLALGYEQYFGPGTRLTVT.

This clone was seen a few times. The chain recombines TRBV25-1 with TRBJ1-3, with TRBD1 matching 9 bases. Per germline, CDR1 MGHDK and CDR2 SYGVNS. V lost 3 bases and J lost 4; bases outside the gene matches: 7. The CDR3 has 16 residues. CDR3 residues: CASSDAGQGKGNTIYF. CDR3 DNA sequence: TGTGCCAGCAGTGATGCTGGACAGGGGAAAGGAAACACCATATATTTT.

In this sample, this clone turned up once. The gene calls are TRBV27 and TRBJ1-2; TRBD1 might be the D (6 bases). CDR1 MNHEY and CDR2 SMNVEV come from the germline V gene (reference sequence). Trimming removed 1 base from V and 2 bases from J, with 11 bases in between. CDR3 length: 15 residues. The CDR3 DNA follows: TGTGCCAGCAGTTTATTTCTGGGGGCAAACTATGGCTACACCTTC. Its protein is CASSLFLGANYGYTF.

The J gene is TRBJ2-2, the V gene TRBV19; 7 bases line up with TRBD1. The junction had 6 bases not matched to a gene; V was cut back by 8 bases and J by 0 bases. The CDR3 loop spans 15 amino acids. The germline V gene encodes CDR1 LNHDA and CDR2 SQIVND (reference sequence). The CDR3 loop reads CASVPGQTNTGELFF. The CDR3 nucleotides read TGTGCCAGTGTACCGGGACAGACGAACACCGGGGAGCTGTTTTTT.

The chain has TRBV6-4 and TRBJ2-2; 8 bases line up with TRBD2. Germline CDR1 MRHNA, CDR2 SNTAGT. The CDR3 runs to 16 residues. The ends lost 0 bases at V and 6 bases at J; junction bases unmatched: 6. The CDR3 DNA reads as TGTGCCAGCAGTGACTCGACGGGGGGGGCCTCCGGGGAGCTGTTTTTT. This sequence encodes CASSDSTGGASGELFF.

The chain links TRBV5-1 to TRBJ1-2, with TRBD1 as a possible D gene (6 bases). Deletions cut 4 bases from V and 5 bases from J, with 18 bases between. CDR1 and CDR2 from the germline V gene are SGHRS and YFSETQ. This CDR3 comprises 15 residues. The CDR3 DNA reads TGCGCCAGCAGCCCCGGGACACTATCGACGTATGGCTACACCTTC. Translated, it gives CASSPGTLSTYGYTF.

The CDR3 coding sequence is TGTGCCAGCAGCCTTGGGACTAGCGGGGTCTACGAGCAGTACTTC. Protein product: CASSLGTSGVYEQYF. V gene TRBV5-6 combines with J gene TRBJ2-7, with 13 bases matching TRBD2. The CDR3 has 15 residues. The ends lost 4 bases at V and 3 bases at J; junction bases unmatched: 4. In germline, CDR1 is SGHDT, CDR2 YYEEEE.

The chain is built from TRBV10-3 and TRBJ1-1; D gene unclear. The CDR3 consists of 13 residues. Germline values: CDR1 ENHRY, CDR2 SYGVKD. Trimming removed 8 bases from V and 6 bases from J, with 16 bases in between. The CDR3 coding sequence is TGTGCCATCGTTGGGGAGGATCGTCCTGAAGCTTTCTTT. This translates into CAIVGEDRPEAFF.

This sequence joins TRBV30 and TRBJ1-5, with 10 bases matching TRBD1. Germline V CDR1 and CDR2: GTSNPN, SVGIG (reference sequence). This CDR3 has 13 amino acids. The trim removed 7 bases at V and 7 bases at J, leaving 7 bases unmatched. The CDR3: CALGQGPEQPQHF. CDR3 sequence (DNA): TGTGCCTTGGGACAGGGGCCAGAGCAGCCCCAGCATTTT.

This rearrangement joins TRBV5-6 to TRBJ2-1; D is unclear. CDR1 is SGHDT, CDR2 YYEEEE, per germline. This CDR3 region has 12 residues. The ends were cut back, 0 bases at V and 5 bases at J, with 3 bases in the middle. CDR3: CASSLGDNEQFF. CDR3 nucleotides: TGTGCCAGCAGCTTGGGAGACAATGAGCAGTTCTTC. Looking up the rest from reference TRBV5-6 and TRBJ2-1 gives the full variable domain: DAGVTQSPTHLIKTRGQQVTLRCSPKSGHDTVSWYQQALGQGPQFIFQYYEEEERQRGNFPDRFSGHQFPNYSSELNVNALLLGDSALYLCASSLGDNEQFFGPGTRLTVL.

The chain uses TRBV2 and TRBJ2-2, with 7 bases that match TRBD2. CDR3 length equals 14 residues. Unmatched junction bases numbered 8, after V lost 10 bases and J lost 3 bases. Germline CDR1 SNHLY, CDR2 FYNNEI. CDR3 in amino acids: CATSKRGDTGELFF. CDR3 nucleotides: TGTGCCACTTCGAAGCGGGGAGACACCGGGGAGCTGTTTTTT.

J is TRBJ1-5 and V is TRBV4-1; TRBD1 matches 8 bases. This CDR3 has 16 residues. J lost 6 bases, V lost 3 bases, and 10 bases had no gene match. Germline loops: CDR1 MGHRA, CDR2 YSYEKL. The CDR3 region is CASSHTKDRDIQPQHF. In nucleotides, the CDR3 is TGCGCCAGCAGCCACACTAAGGACAGGGATATTCAGCCCCAGCATTTT.

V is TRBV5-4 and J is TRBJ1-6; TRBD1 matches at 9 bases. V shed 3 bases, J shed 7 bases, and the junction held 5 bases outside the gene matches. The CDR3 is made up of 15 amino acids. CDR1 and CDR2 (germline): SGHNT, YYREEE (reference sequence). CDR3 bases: TGTGCCAGCAGCTCGCGGACAGGGGTGAATTCACCCCTCCACTTT. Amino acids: CASSSRTGVNSPLHF. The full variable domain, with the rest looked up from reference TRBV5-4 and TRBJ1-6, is ETGVTQSPTHLIKTRGQQVTLRCSSQSGHNTVSWYQQALGQGPQFIFQYYREEENGRGNFPPRFSGLQFPNYSSELNVNALELDDSALYLCASSSRTGVNSPLHFGNGTRLTVT.

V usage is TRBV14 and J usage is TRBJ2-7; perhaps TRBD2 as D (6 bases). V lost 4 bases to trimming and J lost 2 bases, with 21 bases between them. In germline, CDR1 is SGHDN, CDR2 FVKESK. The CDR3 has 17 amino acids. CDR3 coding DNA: TGTGCCAGCAGCCGAGGCCCGGAGGTAGCGGTAGCCTACGAGCAGTACTTC. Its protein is CASSRGPEVAVAYEQYF.

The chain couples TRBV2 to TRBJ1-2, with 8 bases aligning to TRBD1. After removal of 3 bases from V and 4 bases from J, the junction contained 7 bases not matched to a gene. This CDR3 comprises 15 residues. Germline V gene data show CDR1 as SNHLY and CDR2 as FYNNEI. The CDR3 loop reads CASSELEQGAYGYTF. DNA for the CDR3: TGTGCCAGCAGTGAGTTAGAGCAGGGGGCCTATGGCTACACCTTC.

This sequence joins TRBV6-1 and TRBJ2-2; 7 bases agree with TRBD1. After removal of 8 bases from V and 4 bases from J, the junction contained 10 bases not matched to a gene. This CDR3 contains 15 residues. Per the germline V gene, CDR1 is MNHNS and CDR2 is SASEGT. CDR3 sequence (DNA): TGTGCCAGCCCTCCCCCAGGGACAGCCACCGGGGAGCTGTTTTTT. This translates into CASPPPGTATGELFF.

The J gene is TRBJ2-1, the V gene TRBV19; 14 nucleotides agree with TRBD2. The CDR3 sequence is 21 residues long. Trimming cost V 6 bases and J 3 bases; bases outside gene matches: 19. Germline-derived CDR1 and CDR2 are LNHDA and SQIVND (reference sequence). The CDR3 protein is CASSHRDPGLAGVALYNEQFF. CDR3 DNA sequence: TGTGCCAGTAGCCATAGGGATCCGGGACTAGCGGGAGTGGCCCTCTACAATGAGCAGTTCTTC.

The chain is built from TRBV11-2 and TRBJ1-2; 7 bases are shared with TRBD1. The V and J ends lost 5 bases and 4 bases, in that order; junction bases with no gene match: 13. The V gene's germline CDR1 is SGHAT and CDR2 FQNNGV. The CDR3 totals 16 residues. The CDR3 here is CASSPNGQALGYGYTF. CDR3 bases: TGTGCCAGCAGCCCCAATGGACAGGCCCTTGGCTATGGCTACACCTTC. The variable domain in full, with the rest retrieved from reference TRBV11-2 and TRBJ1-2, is EAGVAQSPRYKIIEKRQSVAFWCNPISGHATLYWYQQILGQGPKLLIQFQNNGVVDDSQLPKDRFSAERLKGVDSTLKIQPAKLEDSAVYLCASSPNGQALGYGYTFGSGTRLTVV.

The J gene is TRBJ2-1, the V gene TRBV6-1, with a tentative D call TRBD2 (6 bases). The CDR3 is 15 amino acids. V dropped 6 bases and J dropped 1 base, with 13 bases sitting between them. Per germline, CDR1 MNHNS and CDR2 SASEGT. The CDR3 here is CASSPLGGSYNEQFF. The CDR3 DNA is TGTGCCAGCAGCCCACTAGGAGGGTCCTACAATGAGCAGTTCTTC.

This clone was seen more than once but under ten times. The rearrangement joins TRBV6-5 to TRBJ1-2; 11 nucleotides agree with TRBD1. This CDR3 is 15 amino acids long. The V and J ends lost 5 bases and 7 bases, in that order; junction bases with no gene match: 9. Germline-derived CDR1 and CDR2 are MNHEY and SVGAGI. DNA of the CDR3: TGTGCCAGCAGTAAATGGGACAGGGGGGGGGTTGGCTACACCTTC. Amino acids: CASSKWDRGGVGYTF.

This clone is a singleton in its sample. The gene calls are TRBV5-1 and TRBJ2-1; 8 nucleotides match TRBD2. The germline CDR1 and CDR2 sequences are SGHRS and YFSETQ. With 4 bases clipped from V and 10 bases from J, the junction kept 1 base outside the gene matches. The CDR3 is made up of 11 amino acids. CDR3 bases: TGCGCCAGCAGCCGGACTAGCGAGCAGTTCTTC. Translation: CASSRTSEQFF.

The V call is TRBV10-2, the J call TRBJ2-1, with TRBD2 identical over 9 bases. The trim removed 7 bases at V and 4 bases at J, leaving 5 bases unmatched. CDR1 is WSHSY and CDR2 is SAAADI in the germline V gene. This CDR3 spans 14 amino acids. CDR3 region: CASNQREVYNEQFF. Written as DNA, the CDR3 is TGCGCCAGCAATCAGCGGGAGGTGTACAATGAGCAGTTCTTC.

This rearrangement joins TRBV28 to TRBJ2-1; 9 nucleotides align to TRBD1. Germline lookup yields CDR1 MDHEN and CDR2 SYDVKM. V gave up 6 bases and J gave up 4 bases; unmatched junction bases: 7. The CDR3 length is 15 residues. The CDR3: CASRSSTGGYNEQFF. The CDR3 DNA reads TGTGCCAGCAGGAGTTCGACAGGGGGATACAATGAGCAGTTCTTC.

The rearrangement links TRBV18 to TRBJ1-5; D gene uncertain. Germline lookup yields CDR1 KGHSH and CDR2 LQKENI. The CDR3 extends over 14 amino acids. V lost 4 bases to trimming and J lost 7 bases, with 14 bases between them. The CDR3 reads CASSLQKSGQPQHF. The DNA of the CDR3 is TGTGCCAGCTCACTACAGAAATCAGGACAGCCCCAGCATTTT. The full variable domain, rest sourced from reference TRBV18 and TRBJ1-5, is NAGVMQNPRHLVRRRGQEARLRCSPMKGHSHVYWYRQLPEEGLKFMVYLQKENIIDESGMPKERFSAEFPKEGPSILRIQQVVRGDSAAYFCASSLQKSGQPQHFGDGTRLSIL.

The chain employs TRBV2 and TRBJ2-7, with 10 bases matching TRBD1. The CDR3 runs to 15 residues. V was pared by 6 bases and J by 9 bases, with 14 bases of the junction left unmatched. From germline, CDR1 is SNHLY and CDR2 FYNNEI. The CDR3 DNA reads TGTGCCAGCAGGGAACCGGGACAGGGGCCGAAGGTGCAGTACTTC. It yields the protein CASREPGQGPKVQYF.

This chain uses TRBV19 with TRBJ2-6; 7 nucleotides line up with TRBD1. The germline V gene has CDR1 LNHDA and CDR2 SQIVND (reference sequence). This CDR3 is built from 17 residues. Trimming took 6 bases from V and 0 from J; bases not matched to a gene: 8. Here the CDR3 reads CASSRDSPHSGANVLTF. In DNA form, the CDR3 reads TGTGCCAGTAGCAGGGACAGCCCCCACTCTGGGGCCAACGTCCTGACTTTC. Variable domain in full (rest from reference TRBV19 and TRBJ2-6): DGGITQSPKYLFRKEGQNVTLSCEQNLNHDAMYWYRQDPGQGLRLIYYSQIVNDFQKGDIAEGYSVSREKKESFPLTVTSAQKNPTAFYLCASSRDSPHSGANVLTFGAGSRLTVL.

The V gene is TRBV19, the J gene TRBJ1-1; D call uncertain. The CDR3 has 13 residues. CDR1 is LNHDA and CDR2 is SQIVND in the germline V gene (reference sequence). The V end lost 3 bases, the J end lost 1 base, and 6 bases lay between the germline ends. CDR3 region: CASSIQRNTEAFF. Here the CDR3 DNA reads TGTGCCAGTAGTATTCAGCGGAACACTGAAGCTTTCTTT. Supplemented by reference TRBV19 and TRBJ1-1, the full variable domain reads DGGITQSPKYLFRKEGQNVTLSCEQNLNHDAMYWYRQDPGQGLRLIYYSQIVNDFQKGDIAEGYSVSREKKESFPLTVTSAQKNPTAFYLCASSIQRNTEAFFGQGTRLTVV.

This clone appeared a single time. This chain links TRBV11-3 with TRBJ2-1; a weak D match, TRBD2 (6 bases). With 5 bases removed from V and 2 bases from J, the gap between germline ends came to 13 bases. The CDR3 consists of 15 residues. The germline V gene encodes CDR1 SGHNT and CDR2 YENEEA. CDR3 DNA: TGTGCCAGCAGCACCAGGCTAGCGACCTACAATGAGCAGTTCTTC. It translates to CASSTRLATYNEQFF.

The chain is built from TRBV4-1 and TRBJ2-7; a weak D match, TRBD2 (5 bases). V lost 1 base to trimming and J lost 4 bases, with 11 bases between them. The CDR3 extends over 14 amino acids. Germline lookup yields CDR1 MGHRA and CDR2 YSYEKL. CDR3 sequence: CASSQGPRDYEQYV. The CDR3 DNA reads TGCGCCAGCAGCCAAGGTCCGAGGGATTACGAGCAGTACGTC.